The source of this T cell receptor beta chain is a study of cytotoxic CD8 clonotypes in ibrutinib-treated CLL. Study-level background: Included were approximately ten relapsed/refractory and approximately 15 treatment-naive patients, of whom roughly 17 were IGHV unmutated.

Using immunoSEQ multiplex PCR, the repertoire was profiled, and TCRdb retains in-frame clones only, with some absent. The table lists about 150,000 clones, 76% of them singletons. Trimming removed 6 bases at V and 4 bases at J, with 10 bases between. This CDR3 region has 12 residues. Germline loops: CDR1 MNHNY, CDR2 SVGAGI (reference sequence). Worth noting for this clone: The antigen is not known.

Findings of the study overall: Public clonotypes, found uncommonly, either contracted or stayed stable on treatment. Sustained-remission and progressing patients diverged in sampling times. Clonality went up at ibrutinib response and then declined back toward baseline at progression.

The chain links TRBV6-6 to TRBJ2-7; weak D call: TRBD1 (5 bases). The origin of this receptor is a human donor with chronic lymphocytic leukemia. The material was PBMCs, obtained after 24 months of ibrutinib treatment. For the CDR3, the DNA is TGTGCCAGCAGCCCACAGGCTTACGAGCAGTACTTC. It yields the protein CASSPQAYEQYF.